This T cell receptor (beta chain) was recorded in a study of shared clonotypes between healthy human individuals. Whole-study findings and limits: Memory subsets generally showed smaller estimated richness than naive subsets did. Depth of sequencing was expected to influence donor clonotype sharing. The donor pool, a small one, limited the genetic and exposure-history diversity represented.

For this clone: Its antigen is unknown.

Naive CD8 cells lacked CD45RO, underwent positive selection for CCR7 and left out terminally differentiated effector memory CD45RA+ cells. The CDR3 is 15 residues long. V shed 3 bases, J shed 5 bases, and the junction held 9 bases outside the gene matches. Germline CDR1 SEHNR, CDR2 FQNEAQ (reference sequence). Every subset had its genomic DNA shared out evenly among several immunoSEQ plates. Assay: immunoSEQ multiplex PCR; the TCRdb copy retains only in-frame clones and omits some. The sample includes hundreds of thousands of clones, about 96% of them seen just once. The chain employs TRBV7-9 and TRBJ2-5, with 7 bases lining up with TRBD1. The sample taken for sequencing was naive CD8+ T cells sorted from blood. This sequence was found in a woman aged 25 to 39 in good health. The CDR3 loop reads CASSFARQGEETQYF. As DNA, the CDR3 is TGTGCCAGCAGCTTCGCCCGACAGGGCGAGGAGACCCAGTACTTC.